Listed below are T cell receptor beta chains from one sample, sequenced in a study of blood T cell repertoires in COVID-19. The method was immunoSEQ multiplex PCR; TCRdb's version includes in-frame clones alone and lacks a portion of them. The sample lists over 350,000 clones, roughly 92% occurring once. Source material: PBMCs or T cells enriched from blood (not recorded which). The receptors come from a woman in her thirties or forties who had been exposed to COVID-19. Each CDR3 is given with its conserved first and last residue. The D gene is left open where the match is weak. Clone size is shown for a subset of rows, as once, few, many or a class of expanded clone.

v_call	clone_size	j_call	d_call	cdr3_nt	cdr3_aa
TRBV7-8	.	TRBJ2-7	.	TGTGCCAGCAGCTTTTCCGGACAGCCTGTCTACGAGCAGTACTTC	CASSFSGQPVYEQYF
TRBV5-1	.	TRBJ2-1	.	TGCGCCAGCAGCTTCGGTAGCGGACTTTACAATGAGCAGTTCTTC	CASSFGSGLYNEQFF
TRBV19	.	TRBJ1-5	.	TGTGCCAGTTGTCTTCGTACAGGGTCCCCTAATCAGCCCCAGCATTTT	CASCLRTGSPNQPQHF
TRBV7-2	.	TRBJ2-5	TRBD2	TGTGCCAGCAGCTTCACCCTAGCGGGCAGAGACCAAGAGACCCAGTACTTC	CASSFTLAGRDQETQYF
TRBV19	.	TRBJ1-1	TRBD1	TGTGCCAGTAGTATCGACAGGGCTGGAGCTTTCTTT	CASSIDRAGAFF
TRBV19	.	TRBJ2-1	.	TGTGCCAGTAGTATATCACTAGCCGGGTACAATGAGCAGTTCTTC	CASSISLAGYNEQFF
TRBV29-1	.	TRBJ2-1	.	TGCAGCGTTGAAGAAGGGGGTAAGCGAAGGGGTGAGCAGTTCTTC	CSVEEGGKRRGEQFF
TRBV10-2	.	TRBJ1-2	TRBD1	TGCGCCAGCAACTCCCCCGGGACAGGGGGCGATCGCTACACCTTC	CASNSPGTGGDRYTF
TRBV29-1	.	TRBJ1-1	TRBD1	TGCAGCGTTAACCCAGGGGGTACTGTGAACACTGAAGCTTTCTTT	CSVNPGGTVNTEAFF
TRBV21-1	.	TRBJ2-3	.	TGTGCCAGCAGCACTAACAGGTTCCCCCCGAATCTACCCCTTTTT	CASSTNRFPPNLPLF
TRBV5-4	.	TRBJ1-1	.	TGTGCCAGCAGCCCGGACAGTATGAACACTGAAGCTTTCTTT	CASSPDSMNTEAFF
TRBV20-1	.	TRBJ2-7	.	TGCAGTGCTAGTGAGGGACTTGTCTACGAGCAGTACTTC	CSASEGLVYEQYF
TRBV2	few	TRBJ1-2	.	TGTGCCAGCAGTGGACAGTTCAACTATGGCTACACCTTC	CASSGQFNYGYTF
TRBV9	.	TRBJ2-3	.	TGTGCCAGCAGCGGGGCAGTATCTAGCACAGATACGCAGTATTTT	CASSGAVSSTDTQYF
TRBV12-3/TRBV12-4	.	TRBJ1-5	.	TGTGCCAGCAGTGTCAGGGGAAATCAGCCCCAGCATTTT	CASSVRGNQPQHF
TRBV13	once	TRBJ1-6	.	TGTGCCAGCAGCCCTCGTGTTGGGGGGGGGAATTCACCCCTCCACTTT	CASSPRVGGGNSPLHF
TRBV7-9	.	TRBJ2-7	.	TGTGCCAGCACTGTCACAAACTACGAGCAGTACTTC	CASTVTNYEQYF
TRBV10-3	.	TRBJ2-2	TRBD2	TGTGCCAACCGTCCCGGGACTAGCGGGGGGGCGGACACCGGGGAGCTGTTTTTT	CANRPGTSGGADTGELFF
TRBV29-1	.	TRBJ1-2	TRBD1	TGCAGCGCTTTGACAGGGGTTAACTATGGCTACACCTTC	CSALTGVNYGYTF
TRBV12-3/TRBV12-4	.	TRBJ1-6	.	TGTGCCAGCAGTCCCCTCAATTCACCCCTCCACTTT	CASSPLNSPLHF
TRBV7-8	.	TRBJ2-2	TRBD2	TGTGCCAGCAGCTGGGAGAGCGGGGGAAAGTTAGGTCGGTCCGGGGAGCTGTTTTTT	CASSWESGGKLGRSGELFF
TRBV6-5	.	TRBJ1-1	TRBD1	TGTGCCAGCAGTCAGGCGTGGGACAGGGTCTCTGAAGCTTTCTTT	CASSQAWDRVSEAFF
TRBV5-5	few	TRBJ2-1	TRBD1	TGTGCCAGCAGCTCCTCTAGACAGGGTGGCTACAATGAGCAGTTCTTC	CASSSSRQGGYNEQFF
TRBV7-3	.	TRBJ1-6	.	TGTGCCAGCAGCTTAGGGGCAGTTAATAATTCACCCCTCCACTTT	CASSLGAVNNSPLHF
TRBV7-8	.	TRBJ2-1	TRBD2	TGTGCCAGCAGCGCGGGACTAGCGGCGAGCAATGAGCAGTTCTTC	CASSAGLAASNEQFF
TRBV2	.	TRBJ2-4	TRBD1	TGTGCCAGCAGTGGGGTACAGGGGGCAAACCAAAACATTCAGTACTTC	CASSGVQGANQNIQYF
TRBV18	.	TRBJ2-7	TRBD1	TGTGCCAGCTCACCGATCCAGGGGGCGCAAGAGCAGTACTTC	CASSPIQGAQEQYF
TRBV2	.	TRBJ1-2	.	TGTGCCAGCAGTTCGAGGGTTGGCTACACCTTC	CASSSRVGYTF
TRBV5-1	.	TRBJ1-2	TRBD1	TGCGCCAGCAGCGCTGACAGGGGGACCGATGGCTACACCTTC	CASSADRGTDGYTF
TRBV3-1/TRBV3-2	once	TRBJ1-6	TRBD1	TGTGCCAGCAGCCAAGATCCAGGGGGCCGATCACCCCTCCACTTT	CASSQDPGGRSPLHF
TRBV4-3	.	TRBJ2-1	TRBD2	TGCGCCAGCAGCCAAGGACTAGCGGGAGCGAGGGAGCAGTTCTTC	CASSQGLAGAREQFF
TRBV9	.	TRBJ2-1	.	TGTGCCAGCAGCGTCCTGAGTTCTGGCAATGAGCAGTTCTTC	CASSVLSSGNEQFF
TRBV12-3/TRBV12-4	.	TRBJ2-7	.	TGTGCCAGCAGCGGCGGTAACTCCTACGAGCAGTACTTC	CASSGGNSYEQYF
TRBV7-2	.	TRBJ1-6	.	TGTGCCAGCAGCCCCCCGGGTGGGGCTAATAATTCACCCCTCCACTTT	CASSPPGGANNSPLHF
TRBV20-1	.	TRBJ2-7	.	TGCAGTGCCCGGGGATCGGGAGAGCAGTACTTC	CSARGSGEQYF
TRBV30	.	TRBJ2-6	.	TGTGCCTGGAGTGTAACCCGGACATCTGGGGCCAACGTCCTGACTTTC	CAWSVTRTSGANVLTF
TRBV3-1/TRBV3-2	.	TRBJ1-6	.	TGTGCCAGCAGCCAAGGAGACAGAAATTCACCCCTCCACTTT	CASSQGDRNSPLHF
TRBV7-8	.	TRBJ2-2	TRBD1	TGTGCCAGCAGATACGGGACAGGGGAGACCGGGGAGCTGTTTTTT	CASRYGTGETGELFF
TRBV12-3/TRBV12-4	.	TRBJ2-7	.	TGTGCCAGCAGTTTGTCAGGGACCTACGAGCAGTACTTC	CASSLSGTYEQYF
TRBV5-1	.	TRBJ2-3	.	TGCGCCAGCAGCTTGGAAACTAGCACAGATACGCAGTATTTT	CASSLETSTDTQYF
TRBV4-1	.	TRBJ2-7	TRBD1	TGCGCCAGCAGCCAAGGACAGGGCGAGCAGTACTTC	CASSQGQGEQYF
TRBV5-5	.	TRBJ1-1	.	TGTGCCAGCAGCTCCCACGGGAGCACTGAAGCTTTCTTT	CASSSHGSTEAFF
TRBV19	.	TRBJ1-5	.	TGTGCCAGTAGCCCATTGCGTAGCAATCAGCCCCAGCATTTT	CASSPLRSNQPQHF